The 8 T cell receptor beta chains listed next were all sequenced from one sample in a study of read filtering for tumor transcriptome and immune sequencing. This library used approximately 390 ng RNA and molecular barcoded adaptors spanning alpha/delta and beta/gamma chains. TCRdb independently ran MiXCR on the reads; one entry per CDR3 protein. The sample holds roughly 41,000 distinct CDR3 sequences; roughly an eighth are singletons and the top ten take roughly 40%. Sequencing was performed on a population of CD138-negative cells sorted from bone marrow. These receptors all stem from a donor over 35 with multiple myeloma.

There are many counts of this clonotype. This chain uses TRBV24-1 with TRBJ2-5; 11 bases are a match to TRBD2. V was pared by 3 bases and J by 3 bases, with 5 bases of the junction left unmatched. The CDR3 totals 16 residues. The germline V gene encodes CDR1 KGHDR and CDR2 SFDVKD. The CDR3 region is CATSDPGTSGKETQYF. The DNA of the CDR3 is TGTGCCACCAGTGATCCTGGGACTAGCGGAAAAGAGACCCAGTACTTC.

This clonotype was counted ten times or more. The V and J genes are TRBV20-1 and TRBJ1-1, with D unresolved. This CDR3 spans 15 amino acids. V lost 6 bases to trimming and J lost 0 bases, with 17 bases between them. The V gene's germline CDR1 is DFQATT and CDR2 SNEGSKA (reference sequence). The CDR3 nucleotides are TGCAGTGCCGGTATCCCCGATAAGATGAACACTGAAGCTTTCTTT. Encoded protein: CSAGIPDKMNTEAFF.

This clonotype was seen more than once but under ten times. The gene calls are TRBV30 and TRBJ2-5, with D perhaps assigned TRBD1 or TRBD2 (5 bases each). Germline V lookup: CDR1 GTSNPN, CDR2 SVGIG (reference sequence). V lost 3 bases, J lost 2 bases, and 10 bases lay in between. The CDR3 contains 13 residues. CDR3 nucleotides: TGTGCCTGGAGCCCCGGGACGCAAGAGACCCAGTACTTC. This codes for CAWSPGTQETQYF.

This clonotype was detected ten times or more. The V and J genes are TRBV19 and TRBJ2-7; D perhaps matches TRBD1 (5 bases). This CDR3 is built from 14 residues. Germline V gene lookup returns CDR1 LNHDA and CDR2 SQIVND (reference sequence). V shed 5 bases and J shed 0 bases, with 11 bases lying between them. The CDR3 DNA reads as TGTGCCAGTAGTCCGAGACAGAGCTCCTACGAGCAGTACTTC. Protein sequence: CASSPRQSSYEQYF.

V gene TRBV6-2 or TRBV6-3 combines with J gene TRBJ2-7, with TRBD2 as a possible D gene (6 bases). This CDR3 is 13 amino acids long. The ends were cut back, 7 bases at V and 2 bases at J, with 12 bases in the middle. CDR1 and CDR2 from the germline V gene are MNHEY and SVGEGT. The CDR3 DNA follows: TGTGCCAGCACCTGGGGAGGAACCTACGAGCAGTACTTC. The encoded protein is CASTWGGTYEQYF.

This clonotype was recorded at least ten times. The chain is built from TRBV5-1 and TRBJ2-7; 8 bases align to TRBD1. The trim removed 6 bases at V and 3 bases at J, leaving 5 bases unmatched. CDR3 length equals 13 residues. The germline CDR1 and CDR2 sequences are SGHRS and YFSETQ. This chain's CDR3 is CASNVGTGYEQYF. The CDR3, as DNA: TGCGCCAGCAATGTCGGGACAGGCTACGAGCAGTACTTC. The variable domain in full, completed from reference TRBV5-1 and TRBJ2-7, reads KAGVTQTPRYLIKTRGQQVTLSCSPISGHRSVSWYQQTPGQGLQFLFEYFSETQRNKGNFPGRFSGRQFSNSRSEMNVSTLELGDSALYLCASNVGTGYEQYFGPGTRLTVT.

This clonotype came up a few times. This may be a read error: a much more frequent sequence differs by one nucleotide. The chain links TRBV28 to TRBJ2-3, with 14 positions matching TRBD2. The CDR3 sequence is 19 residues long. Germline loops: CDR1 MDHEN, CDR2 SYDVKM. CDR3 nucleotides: TGTGCCAGCAGTTTACCCGGGACTAGCGGGAGTGTTTCTTCAGATACGCAGTGTTTT. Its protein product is CASSLPGTSGSVSSDTQCF.

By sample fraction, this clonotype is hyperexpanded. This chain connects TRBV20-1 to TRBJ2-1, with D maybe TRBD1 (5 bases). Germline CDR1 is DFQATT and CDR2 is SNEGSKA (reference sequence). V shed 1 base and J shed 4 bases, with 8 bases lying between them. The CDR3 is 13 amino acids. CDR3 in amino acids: CSARVAGYNEQFF. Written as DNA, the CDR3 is TGCAGTGCTAGAGTAGCAGGGTACAATGAGCAGTTCTTC.